Listed below are T cell receptor beta chains from one sample, sequenced in a study of T cell repertoires in ileal Crohn's disease. Repertoires were generated with immunoSEQ multiplex PCR, while TCRdb's copy carries only in-frame clones and drops some. Here the sample spans around 15,000 clones, roughly two thirds being singletons. Sample: ileal tissue. The receptors originated from an adult with Crohn's disease. Each CDR3 is given with its conserved first and last residue. A D gene is named only where the DNA matches it firmly. Where a row states a size, it is once, few, many or the class of an expanded clone; other rows omit it.

cdr3_nt,cdr3_aa,j_call,v_call,clone_size,d_call
TGTGCCAGCAGGGAGCAGGGAGGAGGCACTGAAGCTTTCTTT,CASREQGGGTEAFF,TRBJ1-1,TRBV2,medium-sized,-
TGTGCCAGCTCACCACCTGCTGGGGCTCACTACGAGCAGTACTTC,CASSPPAGAHYEQYF,TRBJ2-7,TRBV18,-,-
TGTGCCAGCAGTGAAAACGCGGGAAGCTCCTACGAGCAGTACTTC,CASSENAGSSYEQYF,TRBJ2-7,TRBV6-1,-,-
TGTGCCAGCAGTCGGGGGAGCGATGAGCAGTTCTTC,CASSRGSDEQFF,TRBJ2-1,TRBV6-5,-,-
TGTGCCAGCAGTGAACTAGCGGGAGCAACAGATACGCAGTATTTT,CASSELAGATDTQYF,TRBJ2-3,TRBV6-1,once,TRBD2
TGTGCCAGCAGGGGGGACAGGGTTTATAATTCACCCCTCCACTTT,CASRGDRVYNSPLHF,TRBJ1-6,TRBV28,-,TRBD1
TGTGCCAGCAGTTTATCTATGGGCGGAGGGACGAACACTGAAGCTTTCTTT,CASSLSMGGGTNTEAFF,TRBJ1-1,TRBV27,-,-
TGTGCCAGCAGTTCTAGGACAGGGGACGAAAAACTGTTTTTT,CASSSRTGDEKLFF,TRBJ1-4,TRBV6-6,-,TRBD1
TGTGCCAGCAGTGCCTACAGAGACACTGAAGCTTTCTTT,CASSAYRDTEAFF,TRBJ1-1,TRBV6-1,few,-
TGTGCCAGCAGTTCACAGGCAAACTATGGCTACACCTTC,CASSSQANYGYTF,TRBJ1-2,TRBV2,-,-
TGTGCCAGCAACCCGGACAGGGTGGGCGAGCAGTACTTC,CASNPDRVGEQYF,TRBJ2-7,TRBV6-1,-,TRBD1
TGTGCCAGCGCAAGGACAGGGAATCAGCCCCAGCATTTT,CASARTGNQPQHF,TRBJ1-5,TRBV28,-,TRBD1
TGTGCCAGCAGCGGGGCGGGGGAGGAAACCTACGAGCAGTACTTC,CASSGAGEETYEQYF,TRBJ2-7,TRBV21-1,few,-
TGCGCCAGCACGAGAGCCAGGGCTGAAGCTTTCTTT,CASTRARAEAFF,TRBJ1-1,TRBV10-2,-,-
TGCGCCAGCAGCTTGGCGTGGGGGGAGACGAAGACCCAGTACTTC,CASSLAWGETKTQYF,TRBJ2-5,TRBV5-1,-,-
TGTGCCTGGAGGGGACAGGGGAAGACTGGAAACACCATATATTTT,CAWRGQGKTGNTIYF,TRBJ1-3,TRBV30,-,TRBD1
TGTGCCAGCTTCCATCGACAGGGGCGCACATGTGGCTACACCTTC,CASFHRQGRTCGYTF,TRBJ1-2,TRBV6-4,once,TRBD1
TGCAGCGCGACGGAGATGAACACTGAAGCTTTCTTT,CSATEMNTEAFF,TRBJ1-1,TRBV29-1,-,-
TGCGCCAGCAGCTTGGACAGGGTTGGGGCCAACGTCCTGACTTTC,CASSLDRVGANVLTF,TRBJ2-6,TRBV5-1,-,-
TGTGCCAGCAGGAACCCGTCAGGGGCCGAGCAGTACTTC,CASRNPSGAEQYF,TRBJ2-7,TRBV6-5,-,-
TGTGCCAGCGGGCAGGGGGCTGGAGAGCAGTACTTC,CASGQGAGEQYF,TRBJ2-7,TRBV2,once,TRBD1
TGTGCCAGCAGCCAAGGACAGGCGTTGGCCGGGGAGCTGTTTTTT,CASSQGQALAGELFF,TRBJ2-2,TRBV14,-,-
TGTGCCAGCAGTGATAACAGGGGGAACTATGGCTACACCTTC,CASSDNRGNYGYTF,TRBJ1-2,TRBV6-1,once,TRBD1
TGTGCCAGCATCCGGGGAGAGAGAATGAGCACTGAAGCTTTCTTT,CASIRGERMSTEAFF,TRBJ1-1,TRBV11-2,-,-
TGTGCCAGCAGTGTCCGACAGGGGTCCACTGAAGCTTTCTTT,CASSVRQGSTEAFF,TRBJ1-1,TRBV6-1,-,TRBD1
TGTGCCAGCAGTCGGACAGGGAAGAACTATGGCTACACCTTC,CASSRTGKNYGYTF,TRBJ1-2,TRBV25-1,-,TRBD1
TGTGCCAGCAGTGAAATGGGTATCGGGGGCTACACCTTC,CASSEMGIGGYTF,TRBJ1-2,TRBV6-1,-,-
TGTGCCAGCAGTTTGGGGCAGAACTATGGCTACACCTTC,CASSLGQNYGYTF,TRBJ1-2,TRBV27,few,-
TGTGCCAGCAGTGAACTTTGGCAGGGGGCGCGAGCGTATGAGCAGTTCTTC,CASSELWQGARAYEQFF,TRBJ2-1,TRBV6-1,once,TRBD1
TGTGCCTGGGACTTCAGGGGCTCTGGAAACACCATATATTTT,CAWDFRGSGNTIYF,TRBJ1-3,TRBV30,-,-
TGCGCCAGCAGCTGGCGTACAGGCCTACTAAACAATGAGCAGTTCTTC,CASSWRTGLLNNEQFF,TRBJ2-1,TRBV5-1,-,-
TGTGCCAGCAGCTTAGTAGGGACTAGCGGGACCTCCTACGAGCAGTACTTC,CASSLVGTSGTSYEQYF,TRBJ2-7,TRBV7-2,-,TRBD2
TGTGCCAGCAGCCTCTCGGGAGTGGGCTACGAGCAGTACTTC,CASSLSGVGYEQYF,TRBJ2-7,TRBV27,-,-
TGTGCCAGCTCACCATCTAGCGGGGCGCCCTACGAGCAGTACTTC,CASSPSSGAPYEQYF,TRBJ2-7,TRBV18,-,TRBD2
TGTGCCAGCTTGTATGGACAGGGGAAGGCAGATACGCAGTATTTT,CASLYGQGKADTQYF,TRBJ2-3,TRBV6-1,-,TRBD1
TGTGCCAGCAGCGTCAGGGGGAGCCAGCCCCAGCATTTT,CASSVRGSQPQHF,TRBJ1-5,TRBV7-2,once,TRBD1
TGTGCCAGCTCACCCCAAACCCTAGCGGGAGGTAATGAGCAGTTCTTC,CASSPQTLAGGNEQFF,TRBJ2-1,TRBV18,-,TRBD2
TGTGCCAGTAGTATACGTGGACTTCCCGGGGAGCTGTTTTTT,CASSIRGLPGELFF,TRBJ2-2,TRBV19,-,-
TGTGCCAGAAAGGGGTTCGTGGGCAGTCGTCGGGATCAGCCCCAGCATTTT,CARKGFVGSRRDQPQHF,TRBJ1-5,TRBV6-4,-,-
TGTGCCAGCAGCTCCTCGGGAGACACCATATATTTT,CASSSSGDTIYF,TRBJ1-3,TRBV7-6,-,-
TGTGCCAGCAGCTGGAGGGTTGGGGAGCTGTTTTTT,CASSWRVGELFF,TRBJ2-2,TRBV11-2,-,-
TGTGCCAGCAGTGAAGGGGGATTATATGGCTACACCTTC,CASSEGGLYGYTF,TRBJ1-2,TRBV6-4,-,-
TGTGCCAGCAGCACGAGGGGGTTTACAGATACGCAGTATTTT,CASSTRGFTDTQYF,TRBJ2-3,TRBV9,-,-
TGTGCCAGCAGTTTAGTACAGAACACTGAAGCTTTCTTT,CASSLVQNTEAFF,TRBJ1-1,TRBV27,-,-
TGTGCCATCAGTGAGTCCCTAGCTAGTGAGCAGTTCTTC,CAISESLASEQFF,TRBJ2-1,TRBV10-3,-,-
TGTGCCAGCAGTGAATTTTCCGGGACAGGGACTAATGAAAAACTGTTTTTT,CASSEFSGTGTNEKLFF,TRBJ1-4,TRBV6-1,few,TRBD1
TGTGCCAGCAGTTACCAGGCATTAGGTAATCAGCCCCAGCATTTT,CASSYQALGNQPQHF,TRBJ1-5,TRBV6-6,once,-
TGTGCCAGCAGGTGGGGGGGGAGGGGCACTGAAGCTTTCTTT,CASRWGGRGTEAFF,TRBJ1-1,TRBV9,-,-
TGTGCCAGCAGCTCCCGGACGGGGGAAGAGACCCAGTACTTC,CASSSRTGEETQYF,TRBJ2-5,TRBV9,-,-
TGCGCCAGCCGAACAACCGGGACTAGCGGGAGGTTCGCAGATACGCAGTATTTT,CASRTTGTSGRFADTQYF,TRBJ2-3,TRBV5-1,-,TRBD2
TGTGCCATCAGTGATAGCGGGAGGGCCTGGAACACCGGGGAGCTGTTTTTT,CAISDSGRAWNTGELFF,TRBJ2-2,TRBV10-3,-,TRBD2
TGCAGCGTTGAGTCAGGGTTAAGGACTGAAGCTTTCTTT,CSVESGLRTEAFF,TRBJ1-1,TRBV29-1,-,-